Listed here are 16 T cell receptor beta chains from one sample, sequenced in a study of T cells in Graves' hyperthyroidism and ophthalmopathy. Amplification of TCR beta CDR3 regions used RNA as the template. The TCR CDR3 first-round RT-PCR relied on the HTBI primer set. TCRdb recomputed calls from the multiplex PCR reads with MiXCR, one row per CDR3 protein. The sample has about 200,000 distinct CDR3 sequences; roughly 17% are singletons. The source material was blood. The receptors here all came from a woman in her fifties or sixties with Graves' hyperthyroidism.

Remarks on this clonotype: The junction and the germline gene differ at one end; a read error may be behind it. The chain combines TRBV5-4 with TRBJ2-5; TRBD1 matches at 7 bases. The germline CDR1 and CDR2 sequences are SGHNT and YYREEE (reference sequence). This CDR3 has 17 amino acids. CDR3 protein: CAGSRRRTGKGQETQYF. The CDR3 DNA reads TGTGCCGGCAGCCGCCGCCGGACAGGTAAAGGCCAAGAGACCCAGTACTTC.

The chain uses TRBV6-9 and TRBJ1-4; the D gene is possibly TRBD1 (6 bases). V lost 3 bases to trimming and J lost 0 bases, with 14 bases between them. Germline CDR1 MNHGY, CDR2 SVAAGI. This CDR3 is built from 17 residues. This chain's CDR3 is CASSYWGGGSTNEKLFF. The CDR3 DNA reads as TGTGCCAGCAGTTACTGGGGGGGCGGATCAACTAATGAAAAACTGTTTTTT.

As DNA, the CDR3 is TGTGCCAGCAGTTACCGGAGGGCAGGGACTGGCTACACCTTC. Translating it yields CASSYRRAGTGYTF. V and J are TRBV6-6 and TRBJ1-2; TRBD1 is a possible D gene (5 bases). V lost 2 bases, J lost 7 bases, and 14 bases lay in between. The length of the CDR3 is 14 residues. Germline CDR1 reads MNHNY; CDR2 reads SVGAGI (reference sequence).

This clonotype was seen at least ten times. The rearrangement uses TRBV9 and TRBJ2-1, with D perhaps matching TRBD1 (6 bases). The V and J ends lost 4 bases and 0 bases respectively, with 17 bases between them. Germline V gene lookup returns CDR1 SGDLS and CDR2 YYNGEE. CDR3 length: 17 amino acids. Written as DNA, the CDR3 is TGTGCCAGCAGCCGACCGGGAACAGGGAGCTCCTACAATGAGCAGTTCTTC. Its translation is CASSRPGTGSSYNEQFF. Looking up the rest from reference TRBV9 and TRBJ2-1 gives the full variable domain: DSGVTQTPKHLITATGQRVTLRCSPRSGDLSVYWYQQSLDQGLQFLIQYYNGEERAKGNILERFSAQQFPDLHSELNLSSLELGDSALYFCASSRPGTGSSYNEQFFGPGTRLTVL.

This clonotype was seen a few times. The chain carries TRBV5-4 and TRBJ2-3; the D gene could be TRBD1 or TRBD2 (5 bases each). Germline values: CDR1 SGHNT, CDR2 YYREEE (reference sequence). V was pared by 3 bases and J by 2 bases, with 10 bases between. This CDR3 has 14 residues. CDR3 residues: CASSSGTVTDTQYF. The CDR3 nucleotides read TGTGCCAGCAGCTCCGGGACGGTCACAGATACGCAGTATTTT.

V and J are TRBV7-3 and TRBJ1-5, with 9 positions matching TRBD1. Germline CDR1 and CDR2: SGHTA and FQGTGA. V gave up 4 bases and J gave up 2 bases; unmatched junction bases: 18. This CDR3 contains 20 residues. CDR3 coding DNA: TGTGCCAGCAGCTCTTACGCTTCGGGACAGGGTAGTGTTGGCAATCAGCCCCAGCATTTT. Amino acids: CASSSYASGQGSVGNQPQHF.

This rearrangement joins TRBV20-1 to TRBJ1-1; TRBD1 agrees at 10 bases. The CDR3 consists of 15 residues. Germline CDR1 reads DFQATT; CDR2 reads SNEGSKA (reference sequence). The J segment lost 0 bases and the V segment lost 6 bases, leaving 7 bases of the junction unmatched. The CDR3 is CSAARDRGMNTEAFF. The CDR3 DNA sequence: TGCAGTGCGGCCCGGGACAGGGGAATGAACACTGAAGCTTTCTTT.

The table lists this clonotype with many counts. For the CDR3, the DNA is TGTGCCACCAGCTTTCGGGACAGGGGGCCAGATACGCAGTATTTT. Amino acids: CATSFRDRGPDTQYF. The chain combines TRBV15 with TRBJ2-3, with TRBD1 matching over 12 bases. Per germline, CDR1 LNHNV and CDR2 YYDKDF (reference sequence). V shed 5 bases, J shed 4 bases, and the junction held 4 bases outside the gene matches. There are 15 residues in the CDR3.

There are a few counts of this clonotype. The CDR3 region is CATSDTGTGKNYGYTF. Written as DNA, the CDR3 is TGTGCCACCAGTGATACCGGGACAGGCAAGAACTATGGCTACACCTTC. The rearrangement joins TRBV24-1 to TRBJ1-2, with 8 bases fitting TRBD1. V was pared by 3 bases and J by 2 bases, with 7 bases of the junction left unmatched. Germline assignment: CDR1 KGHDR and CDR2 SFDVKD. This CDR3 contains 16 residues.

V is TRBV7-3 and J is TRBJ1-1; a possible D gene is TRBD1 (6 bases). The germline V and J ends were trimmed by 5 bases and 3 bases, with 16 bases remaining between them. There are 15 residues in the CDR3. CDR1 is SGHTA and CDR2 is FQGTGA in the germline V gene. The CDR3 DNA is TGTGCCAGCAGCAGACAAGCTAGGGGGGACACTGAAGCTTTCTTT. Residues: CASSRQARGDTEAFF.

This clonotype was detected many times. The chain uses TRBV14 and TRBJ2-1; D is unclear. V dropped 0 bases and J dropped 3 bases, with 12 bases sitting between them. From germline, CDR1 is SGHDN and CDR2 FVKESK. This CDR3 comprises 16 residues. CDR3 nucleotides: TGTGCCAGCAGCCAAGACGGCGGAAACATCTACAATGAGCAGTTCTTC. It codes for CASSQDGGNIYNEQFF.

This clonotype was counted many times. The chain is built from TRBV11-2 and TRBJ2-6; unclear D gene. Trimming removed 5 bases at V and 4 bases at J, with 12 bases between. Per germline, CDR1 SGHAT and CDR2 FQNNGV. This CDR3 comprises 15 residues. CDR3 nucleotides: TGTGCCAGCAGCCGTATCTCCTCCGGGGCCAACGTCCTGACTTTC. Its protein product is CASSRISSGANVLTF.

This clonotype was counted only a few times. The chain has TRBV3-1 and TRBJ1-6, with a weak D call TRBD1 (6 bases). The CDR3 consists of 13 residues. Trimming took off 5 bases at V and 8 bases at J, with 10 bases between the two ends. The germline V gene encodes CDR1 LGHDT and CDR2 YNNKEL (reference sequence). The CDR3 nucleotides read TGTGCCAGCAGCTCCCACAGGGATTCACCCCTCCACTTT. As protein: CASSSHRDSPLHF. Combining the CDR3 with reference TRBV3-1 and TRBJ1-6 gives the whole variable domain DTAVSQTPKYLVTQMGNDKSIKCEQNLGHDTMYWYKQDSKKFLKIMFSYNNKELIINETVPNRFSPKSPDKAHLNLHINSLELGDSAVYFCASSSHRDSPLHFGNGTRLTVT.

At least ten counts were recorded for this clonotype. The chain joins TRBV19 to TRBJ1-1; D perhaps matches TRBD1 (5 bases). V lost 1 base to trimming and J lost 5 bases, with 14 bases between them. The germline V gene encodes CDR1 LNHDA and CDR2 SQIVND (reference sequence). The CDR3 loop spans 15 amino acids. CDR3: CASSIVQGLETEAFF. The CDR3 DNA reads TGTGCCAGTAGTATAGTGCAGGGCTTGGAGACTGAAGCTTTCTTT.

This clonotype has a count of ten or more. The chain couples TRBV6-1 to TRBJ2-5, with D tentatively TRBD2 (5 bases). Trimming left V 7 bases short and J 2 bases short, with 20 bases between. This CDR3 is 16 amino acids long. The germline CDR1 and CDR2 sequences are MNHNS and SASEGT. The CDR3 nucleotides are TGTGCCAGCAAGCCGACTGGGCAGAGGGTGCAAGAGACCCAGTACTTC. It translates to CASKPTGQRVQETQYF.

This clonotype has ten or more counts. The rearrangement joins TRBV6-1 to TRBJ2-7; D is uncertain. The CDR3 sequence is 13 residues long. CDR1 MNHNS and CDR2 SASEGT come from the germline V gene. With 4 bases removed from V and 6 bases from J, the gap between germline ends came to 13 bases. The CDR3 DNA sequence: TGTGCCAGCAGTGGTGTAGGGCGCTTCGAGCAGTACTTC. It codes for CASSGVGRFEQYF.